The clone carrying this T cell receptor beta chain has ten or more counts. The antigen remains unidentified. TCRdb reprocessed the 5' RACE reads via MiXCR and lists one record per CDR3 protein. The sample lists 55,000 or so distinct CDR3 sequences; 4% were seen once. The CDR3 extends over 15 amino acids. With 2 bases clipped from V and 3 bases from J, the junction kept 7 bases outside the gene matches. Germline CDR1 DFQATT, CDR2 SNEGSKA (reference sequence). This record belongs to a study of neurological immune-mediated disorders. Whole-study findings and limits: CDR3 amino acid sequences found in expanded clones were never shared across subjects, suggesting private repertoires in all groups.

V gene TRBV20-1 combines with J gene TRBJ1-5; 7 positions agree with TRBD1. The source material was CD4+ T cells from blood. The source is a woman aged 40 to 49 with multiple sclerosis. CDR3 bases: TGCAGTGCTAGATATGCGACAGGGACCAATCAGCCCCAGCATTTT. It specifies CSARYATGTNQPQHF.